The 16 T cell receptor beta chains below all came from one sample that was sequenced in a study of T cells in Graves' hyperthyroidism and ophthalmopathy. The source material, RNA transcripts, was used to amplify TCR beta CDR3 regions. The TCR CDR3 first-round RT-PCR relied on the HTBI primer set. TCRdb re-analysed the multiplex PCR reads in MiXCR, keeping a single row per CDR3 protein. The table records 600,000 to 650,000 distinct CDR3 sequences, roughly 20% of them present only once. The sequenced material came from blood. These receptors all come from a man aged 30-40 years with Graves' ophthalmopathy.

This clonotype was seen ten or more times. The J gene is TRBJ2-5, the V gene TRBV5-1, with a possible D match to TRBD1 (6 bases). The CDR3 has 14 amino acids. V was cut by 7 bases and J by 2 bases, with 15 bases left in between. The V gene's germline CDR1 is SGHRS and CDR2 YFSETQ. The CDR3 region is CASGQQGGQETQYF. The CDR3 bases are TGCGCCAGCGGCCAACAGGGCGGTCAAGAGACCCAGTACTTC.

CDR3 DNA: TGTGCCAGCACGCGGACAGGGTCTAGCGAGCAGTACTTC. This translates into CASTRTGSSEQYF. V and J are TRBV5-8 and TRBJ2-7, with 8 nucleotides matching TRBD1. CDR1 is SGHTS and CDR2 is YDEGEE in the germline V gene. This CDR3 is 13 amino acids long. Trimming cost V 6 bases and J 6 bases; bases outside gene matches: 8. The full variable domain, rest sourced from reference TRBV5-8 and TRBJ2-7, is EAGVTQSPTHLIKTRGQQATLRCSPISGHTSVYWYQQALGLGLQFLLWYDEGEERNRGNFPPRFSGRQFPNYSSELNVNALELEDSALYLCASTRTGSSEQYFGPGTRLTVT.

V usage is TRBV19 and J usage is TRBJ2-7, with D tentatively TRBD2 (6 bases). Germline CDR1 and CDR2: LNHDA and SQIVND (reference sequence). There are 15 residues in the CDR3. Between the trimmed V and J ends, which lost 4 bases and 1 base, there was a span of 14 bases. As DNA, the CDR3 is TGTGCCAGTAGTACAAGCGGCGGGGAATCCTACGAGCAGTACTTC. Amino acid sequence: CASSTSGGESYEQYF.

In its sample, this clonotype was seen many times. The genes are TRBV2 and TRBJ2-1, with D unresolved. This CDR3 region has 12 residues. Germline assignment: CDR1 SNHLY and CDR2 FYNNEI. Trimming cost V 2 bases and J 7 bases, with 6 bases left between them. The DNA for the CDR3 is TGTGCCAGCAGTGAATTGGGGAATGAGCAGTTCTTC. Its protein is CASSELGNEQFF.

A word on this clonotype: It may be a read error: a sequence one base away is much more abundant. The chain joins TRBV5-1 to TRBJ2-7, with D possibly matching TRBD2 (6 bases). This CDR3 has 14 residues. Germline CDR1 is SGHRS and CDR2 is YFSETQ. V gave up 6 bases and J gave up 3 bases, with 16 bases separating them. CDR3: CASTRGKGRYEQYF. The CDR3 DNA reads TGCGCCAGCACCCGGGGGAAGGGGCGCTACGAGCAGTACTTC.

The chain is built from TRBV6-1 and TRBJ2-7, with 7 bases that match TRBD1. Germline CDR1 and CDR2: MNHNS and SASEGT. J gave up 3 bases and V 5 bases, and 10 bases lay outside the gene matches. This CDR3 is 15 amino acids long. This chain's CDR3 is CASSPLTGTDYEQYF. DNA of the CDR3: TGTGCCAGCAGTCCTCTGACAGGGACGGACTACGAGCAGTACTTC.

This clonotype has only a few counts. The gene calls are TRBV20-1 and TRBJ2-7; maybe TRBD2 (5 bases). Germline loops: CDR1 DFQATT, CDR2 SNEGSKA (reference sequence). This CDR3 comprises 13 residues. V gave up 1 base and J gave up 6 bases, with 13 bases separating them. The CDR3 DNA follows: TGCAGTGCTAGAGTGGGAGTTCCCATCGAGCAGTACTTC. This sequence encodes CSARVGVPIEQYF.

This chain links TRBV7-2 with TRBJ2-7; tentatively, D is TRBD2 (6 bases). V dropped 1 base and J dropped 0 bases, with 10 bases sitting between them. Germline CDR1 is SGHTA and CDR2 is FQGNSA. This CDR3 contains 15 residues. The CDR3 sequence: CASSLERDFSYEQYF. In DNA form, the CDR3 reads TGTGCCAGCAGCTTAGAACGGGACTTCTCCTACGAGCAGTACTTC.

This clonotype was seen a few times. This chain connects TRBV6-5 to TRBJ2-5, with D perhaps assigned TRBD1 or TRBD2 (5 bases each). Deletions cut 0 bases from V and 6 bases from J, with 14 bases between. Germline V gene data show CDR1 as MNHEY and CDR2 as SVGAGI. CDR3 length: 15 residues. In nucleotides, the CDR3 is TGTGCCAGCAGTTACTCGGGGCCGAGGGCCCAGACCCAGTACTTC. Protein product: CASSYSGPRAQTQYF.

This clonotype was counted a single time. The chain carries TRBV10-3 and TRBJ2-3, with 8 bases fitting TRBD1. This CDR3 contains 14 residues. Germline CDR1 and CDR2: ENHRY and SYGVKD. The V segment lost 4 bases and the J segment 1 base; nucleotides outside the gene matches: 1. CDR3 loop: CAISAGQGTDTQYF. DNA of the CDR3: TGTGCCATCAGTGCGGGACAGGGCACAGATACGCAGTATTTT.

This clonotype was picked up many times. The V call is TRBV28, the J call TRBJ2-7; D is possibly TRBD1 (6 bases). CDR1 MDHEN and CDR2 SYDVKM come from the germline V gene. The CDR3 sequence is 14 residues long. Trimming pared 4 bases from V and 1 base from J, leaving 11 bases between. Here the CDR3 reads CASSSQGESYEQYF. The CDR3 DNA sequence: TGTGCCAGCAGTTCACAGGGTGAATCCTACGAGCAGTACTTC.

V is TRBV6-5 and J is TRBJ2-1; 13 bases align to TRBD2. V lost 7 bases and J lost 7; bases outside the gene matches: 4. The CDR3 sequence is 14 residues long. The germline V gene has CDR1 MNHEY and CDR2 SVGAGI. CDR3 in amino acids: CASTGLAGLNEQFF. The CDR3 bases are TGTGCCAGCACGGGACTAGCGGGACTGAATGAGCAGTTCTTC.

About this clonotype: Relative to the germline gene, one junction end is altered; a read error may explain this. V is TRBV6-6 and J is TRBJ2-2; 8 positions agree with TRBD1. In germline, CDR1 is MNHNY, CDR2 SVGAGI (reference sequence). The CDR3 runs to 16 residues. The CDR3 sequence: CASSYSDRGNTGEPFF. The DNA of the CDR3 is TGTGCCAGCAGTTACTCAGACAGGGGAAACACCGGGGAGCCGTTTTTT.

The chain has TRBV28 and TRBJ2-7; 10 positions agree with TRBD1. V dropped 3 bases and J dropped 6; count of bases not matched to a gene: 14. The CDR3 length is 17 residues. CDR1 MDHEN and CDR2 SYDVKM come from the germline V gene. The CDR3 protein is CASSFMGYGQGVGEQYF. The CDR3 region has the DNA TGTGCCAGCAGTTTTATGGGATACGGACAGGGGGTAGGCGAGCAGTACTTC. Full variable domain (missing parts from reference TRBV28 and TRBJ2-7): DVKVTQSSRYLVKRTGEKVFLECVQDMDHENMFWYRQDPGLGLRLIYFSYDVKMKEKGDIPEGYSVSREKKERFSLILESASTNQTSMYLCASSFMGYGQGVGEQYFGPGTRLTVT.

This chain joins TRBV9 and TRBJ2-2; the D gene is possibly TRBD1 (6 bases). Between the trimmed V and J ends, which lost 5 bases and 0 bases, there was a span of 11 bases. In germline, CDR1 is SGDLS, CDR2 YYNGEE. The CDR3 covers 15 residues. Here the CDR3 reads CASRSGTSNTGELFF. CDR3 nucleotide sequence: TGTGCCAGCAGGTCCGGGACATCGAACACCGGGGAGCTGTTTTTT.

This clonotype was seen at least ten times. V gene TRBV7-6 combines with J gene TRBJ2-1; D is undetermined. This CDR3 has 17 amino acids. Germline CDR1 SGHVS, CDR2 FNYEAQ. Trimming stripped 3 bases from V and 2 bases from J, with 17 bases between. The CDR3 protein is CASSLLLMSSAYNEQFF. CDR3 DNA sequence: TGTGCCAGCAGCTTGCTTTTAATGTCGTCCGCCTACAATGAGCAGTTCTTC. The full variable domain, in which reference TRBV7-6 and TRBJ2-1 provide the parts outside the CDR3, is GAGVSQSPRYKVTKRGQDVALRCDPISGHVSLYWYRQALGQGPEFLTYFNYEAQQDKSGLPNDRFSAERPEGSISTLTIQRTEQRDSAMYRCASSLLLMSSAYNEQFFGPGTRLTVL.